Sequencing of this TCR beta chain was carried out in a study of T cell responses to AZD1222 COVID-19 vaccine. Whole-study results and caveats: Donors in the cohort were predominantly white British and more often female, and clonal diversity was possibly underestimated. Reportedly, nearly half the spike-specific TCRs target unmutated variant regions.

About this clone itself: What it recognizes is unknown.

The method was immunoSEQ multiplex PCR; TCRdb's version includes in-frame clones alone and lacks a portion of them. This repertoire shows roughly 150,000 clones, just under 95% found once; its top ten account for 1.5% to 2%. The trim removed 1 base at V and 4 bases at J, leaving 15 bases unmatched. Germline loops: CDR1 SGHRS, CDR2 YFSETQ. This CDR3 comprises 18 residues. The sequencing used peripheral blood, collected on day 0 of AZD1222 vaccination. The receptor was isolated from an adult in good health. V gene TRBV5-1 combines with J gene TRBJ2-5, with TRBD2 matching 8 bases. CDR3 amino acids: CASSLRRLSGGSVETQYF. For the CDR3, the DNA is TGCGCCAGCAGCTTGCGACGTCTAAGCGGGGGATCCGTAGAGACCCAGTACTTC.